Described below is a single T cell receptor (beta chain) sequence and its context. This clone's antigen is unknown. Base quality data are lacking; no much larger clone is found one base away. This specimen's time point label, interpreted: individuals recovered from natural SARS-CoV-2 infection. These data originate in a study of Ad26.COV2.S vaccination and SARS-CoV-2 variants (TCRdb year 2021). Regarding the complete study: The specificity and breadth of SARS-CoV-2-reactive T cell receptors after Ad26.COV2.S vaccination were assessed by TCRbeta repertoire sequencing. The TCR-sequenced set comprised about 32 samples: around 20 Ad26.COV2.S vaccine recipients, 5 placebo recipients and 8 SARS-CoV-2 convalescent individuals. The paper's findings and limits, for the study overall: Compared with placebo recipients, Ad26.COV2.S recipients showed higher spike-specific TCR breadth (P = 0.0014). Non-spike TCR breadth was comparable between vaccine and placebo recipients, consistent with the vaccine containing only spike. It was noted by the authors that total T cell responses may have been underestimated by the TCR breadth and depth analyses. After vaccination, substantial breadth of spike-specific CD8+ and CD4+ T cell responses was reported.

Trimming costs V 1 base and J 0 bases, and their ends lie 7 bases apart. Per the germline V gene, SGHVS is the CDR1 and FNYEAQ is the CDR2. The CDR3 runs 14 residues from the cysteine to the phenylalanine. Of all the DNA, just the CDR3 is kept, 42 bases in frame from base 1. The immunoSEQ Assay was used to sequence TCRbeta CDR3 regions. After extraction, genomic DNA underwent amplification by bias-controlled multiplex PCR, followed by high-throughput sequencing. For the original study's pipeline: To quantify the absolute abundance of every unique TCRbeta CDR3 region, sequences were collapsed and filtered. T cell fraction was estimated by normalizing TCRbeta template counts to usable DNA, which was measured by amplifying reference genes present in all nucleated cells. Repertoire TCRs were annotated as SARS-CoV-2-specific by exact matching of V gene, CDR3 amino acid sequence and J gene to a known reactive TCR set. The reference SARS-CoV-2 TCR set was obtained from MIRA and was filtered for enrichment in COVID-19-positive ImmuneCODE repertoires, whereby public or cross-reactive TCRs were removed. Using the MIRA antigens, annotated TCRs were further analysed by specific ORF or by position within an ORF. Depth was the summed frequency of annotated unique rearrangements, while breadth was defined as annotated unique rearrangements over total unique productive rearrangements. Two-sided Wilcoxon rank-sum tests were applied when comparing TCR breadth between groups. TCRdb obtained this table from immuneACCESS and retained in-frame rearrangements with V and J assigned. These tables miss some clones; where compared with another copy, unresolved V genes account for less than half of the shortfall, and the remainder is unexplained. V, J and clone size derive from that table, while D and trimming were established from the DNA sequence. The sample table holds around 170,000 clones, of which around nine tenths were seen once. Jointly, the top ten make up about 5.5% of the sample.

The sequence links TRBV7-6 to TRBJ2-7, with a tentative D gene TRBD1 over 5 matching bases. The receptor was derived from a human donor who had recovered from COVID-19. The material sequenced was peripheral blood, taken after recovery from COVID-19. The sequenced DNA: TGTGCCAGCAGCTTAGGAGACAGCTCCTACGAGCAGTACTTC. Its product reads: CASSLGDSSYEQYF. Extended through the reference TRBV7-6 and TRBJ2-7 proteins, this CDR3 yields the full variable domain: GAGVSQSPRYKVTKRGQDVALRCDPISGHVSLYWYRQALGQGPEFLTYFNYEAQQDKSGLPNDRFSAERPEGSISTLTIQRTEQRDSAMYRCASSLGDSSYEQYFGPGTRLTVT.